This note documents a single T cell receptor (beta chain) sequence. The antigen remains undetermined. These data are taken from a study of beta chain features in type 1 diabetes. Findings and limits, study-wide: Moderately but significantly shorter TCRB CDR3s were found in Type 1 diabetes patients in all four CD4+ subsets.

Over 95% purity was reached by all sorted populations. cDNA synthesis used the whole RNA isolate, giving expressed TCRB sequences. Sequencing of naive, central memory and regulatory T cell samples gave an average of around 3.6 million reads. Clones were read by immunoSEQ multiplex PCR, and TCRdb kept only the in-frame ones, dropping some. The sample lists roughly 350,000 clones, roughly 11% occurring once. This TCR came from a woman in her 30s in good health. Specimen: naive CD4+ T cells from blood.

The CDR3 loop reads CASSFQPSGRLGYEQYF. The CDR3 coding sequence is TGTGCCAGCAGTTTTCAGCCCAGCGGGAGGTTGGGCTACGAGCAGTACTTC. The chain carries TRBV28 and TRBJ2-7; 9 nucleotides line up with TRBD2. The trim removed 3 bases at V and 3 bases at J, leaving 12 bases unmatched. Germline values: CDR1 MDHEN, CDR2 SYDVKM. The CDR3 totals 17 residues.